What follows is one T cell receptor (beta chain) and its context. This record belongs to a study of T cells in Graves' hyperthyroidism and ophthalmopathy. TCR beta CDR3 sequences were amplified from RNA transcripts. Researchers ran a first-round RT-PCR on the TCR CDR3 using the HTBI primer set. TCRdb re-derived calls from the multiplex PCR reads in MiXCR, one entry per CDR3 protein. The table lists under 200,000 distinct CDR3 sequences, just under 9.5% of them singletons. Germline CDR1 SGHAT, CDR2 FQNNGV. With 5 bases removed from V and 1 base from J, the gap between germline ends came to 21 bases. The CDR3 covers 18 residues. Each diagnosis was grounded in clinical symptoms, serum thyroxine and TRAb, thyroid ultrasound, and orbital computed tomography.

The chain is built from TRBV11-2 and TRBJ1-5; tentatively, D is TRBD1 (6 bases). Sequencing was done on a sample of blood. This clonotype originated in a young woman with Graves' hyperthyroidism that later progressed to Graves' ophthalmopathy. The CDR3 protein is CASSPRGGGGASNQPQHF. In DNA form, the CDR3 reads TGTGCCAGCAGCCCTAGGGGGGGGGGGGGCGCGAGCAATCAGCCCCAGCATTTT. The full variable domain, rest sourced from reference TRBV11-2 and TRBJ1-5, is EAGVAQSPRYKIIEKRQSVAFWCNPISGHATLYWYQQILGQGPKLLIQFQNNGVVDDSQLPKDRFSAERLKGVDSTLKIQPAKLEDSAVYLCASSPRGGGGASNQPQHFGDGTRLSIL.